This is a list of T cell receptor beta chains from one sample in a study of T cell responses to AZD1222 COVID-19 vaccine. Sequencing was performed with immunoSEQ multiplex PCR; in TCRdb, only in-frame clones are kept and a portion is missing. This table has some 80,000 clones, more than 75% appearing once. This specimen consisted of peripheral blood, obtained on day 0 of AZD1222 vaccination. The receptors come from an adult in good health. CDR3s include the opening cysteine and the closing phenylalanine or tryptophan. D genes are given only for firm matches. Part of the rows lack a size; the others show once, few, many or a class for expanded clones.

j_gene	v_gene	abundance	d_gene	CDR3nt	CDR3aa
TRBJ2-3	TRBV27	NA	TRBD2	TGTGCCAGCAGTCTAGGTTGGGGACTAGCGATGGATACGCAGTATTTT	CASSLGWGLAMDTQYF
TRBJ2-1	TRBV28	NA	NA	TGTGCCAGCACCCCGGGGGGCAAGGGCCACAATGAGCAGTTCTTC	CASTPGGKGHNEQFF
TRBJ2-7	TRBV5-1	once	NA	TGCGCCAGCAGCGGGGAGACGGGCCACGAGCAGTACTTC	CASSGETGHEQYF
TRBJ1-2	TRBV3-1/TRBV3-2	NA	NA	TGTGCCAGCAGTTTGAACCCCAGGGGTAACTATGGCTACACCTTC	CASSLNPRGNYGYTF
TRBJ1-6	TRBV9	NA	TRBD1	TGTGCCAGCAGCGGGGGGACAGGCCAATCCCTCCACTTT	CASSGGTGQSLHF
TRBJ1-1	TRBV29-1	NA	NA	TGCAGCGTTAGTGAAGGGGGAGTCTCTGAAGCTTTCTTT	CSVSEGGVSEAFF
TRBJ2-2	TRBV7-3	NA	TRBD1	TGTGCCAGCAGCCGCTACTCCTCAAGACAGGGGGCATCAGGGGAGCTGTTTTTT	CASSRYSSRQGASGELFF
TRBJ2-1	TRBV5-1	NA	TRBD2	TGCGCCAGCAGCCCTCGTACGGGACTAGCGGGAGGAATAGACGGCAATGAGCAGTTCTTC	CASSPRTGLAGGIDGNEQFF
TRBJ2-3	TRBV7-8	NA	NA	TGTGCCAGCAGCTACGAACTAGGAGTGCGGACGCAGTATTTT	CASSYELGVRTQYF
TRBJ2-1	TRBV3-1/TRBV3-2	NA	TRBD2	TGTGCCAGCAGCCCAACCCTAGCGGGCAATGAGCAGTTCTTC	CASSPTLAGNEQFF
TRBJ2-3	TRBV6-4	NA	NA	TGTGCCAGCAGTGACTCGAATCGCGATACGCAGTATTTT	CASSDSNRDTQYF
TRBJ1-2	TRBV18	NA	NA	TGTGCCAGCTCACCACCAGGACCTAAGCCCGAGGGCTACACCTTC	CASSPPGPKPEGYTF
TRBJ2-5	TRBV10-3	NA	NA	TGTGCCATCTCTGATACATTACAAGAGACCCAGTACTTC	CAISDTLQETQYF
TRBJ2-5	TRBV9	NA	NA	TGTGCCAGCAGCGTCGTGGGGGCAGGAGAGACCCAGTACTTC	CASSVVGAGETQYF
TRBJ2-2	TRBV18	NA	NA	TGTGCCAGCTCACCCCCGAGAGCAGCGAACACCGGGGAGCTGTTTTTT	CASSPPRAANTGELFF
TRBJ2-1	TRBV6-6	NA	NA	TGTGCCAGCAGGAGTTACAATGAGCAGTTCTTC	CASRSYNEQFF
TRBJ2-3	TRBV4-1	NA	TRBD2	TGCGCCAGCAGCCTACCCCCGGGGCGGGGGGATACGCAGTATTTT	CASSLPPGRGDTQYF
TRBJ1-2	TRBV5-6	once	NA	TGTGCCAGCTCGGACAGTTTAACGTACGGCTACACCTTC	CASSDSLTYGYTF
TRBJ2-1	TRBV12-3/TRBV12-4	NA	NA	TGTGCCAGCAGTCGAGCGGGCGATGAGCAGTTCTTC	CASSRAGDEQFF
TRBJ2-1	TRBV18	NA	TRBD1	TGTGCCAGCTCACCCGGGACAGGGCGGAATGAGCAGTTCTTC	CASSPGTGRNEQFF
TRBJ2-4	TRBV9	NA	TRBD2	TGTGCCAGCAGCGTACGAGCGGGAGGCAAAAACATTCAGTACTTC	CASSVRAGGKNIQYF
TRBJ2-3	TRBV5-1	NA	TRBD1	TGCGCCAGCAGCTTGGGGGACAGGGGTCTGGATACGCAGTATTTT	CASSLGDRGLDTQYF
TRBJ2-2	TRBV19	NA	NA	TGTGCCAGTAGTCTTCGTTACAGGTCTACCGACCAAACCGGGGAGCTGTTTTTT	CASSLRYRSTDQTGELFF
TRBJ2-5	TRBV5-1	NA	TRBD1	TGCGCCAGCAGCGTGGGACAGGGAGAGGAGACCCAGTACTTC	CASSVGQGEETQYF
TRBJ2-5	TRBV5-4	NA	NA	TGTGCCAGCAGCTTGGGCCGAGGGGAGACCCAGTACTTC	CASSLGRGETQYF
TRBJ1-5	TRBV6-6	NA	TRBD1	TGTGCCAGCAGCCTAGGACAGGTTAATCAGCCCCAGCATTTT	CASSLGQVNQPQHF
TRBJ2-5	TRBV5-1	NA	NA	TGCGCCAGCAGCTTGGTTGGGGGCTCCAAAGAGACCCAGTACTTC	CASSLVGGSKETQYF
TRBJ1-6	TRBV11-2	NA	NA	TGTGCCAGCAGCTTAGGCGAGAGCTCCTATAATTCACCCCTCCACTTT	CASSLGESSYNSPLHF
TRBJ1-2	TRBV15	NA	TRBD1	TGTGCCGCCCCGGGACAGAACCATGGCTACACCTTC	CAAPGQNHGYTF
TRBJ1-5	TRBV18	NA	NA	TGTGCCAGCTCACCCGGGAGGGATCAGCCCCAGCATTTT	CASSPGRDQPQHF
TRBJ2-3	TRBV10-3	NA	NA	TGTGCCATCAGGGTTAGGGGGGGGCACACAGATACGCAGTATTTT	CAIRVRGGHTDTQYF
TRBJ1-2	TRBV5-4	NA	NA	TGTGCCAGCAGCTTGAAACGTGGGAGTGTCTATGGCTACACCTTC	CASSLKRGSVYGYTF
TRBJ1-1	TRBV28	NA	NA	TGTGCCAGCGCCGGAATTACAGGGACAGCTTTCTTT	CASAGITGTAFF
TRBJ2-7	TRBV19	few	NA	TGTGCCAGTGCGGGGACCCTCATCCGCGAGCAGTACTTC	CASAGTLIREQYF
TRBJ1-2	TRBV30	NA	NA	TGTGCCTCTCCCATGCCTGACGGCCACACCTTC	CASPMPDGHTF
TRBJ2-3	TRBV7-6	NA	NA	TGTGCCAGCGGGCCGGTTTGGGGCGAACGCACAGATACGCAGTATTTT	CASGPVWGERTDTQYF
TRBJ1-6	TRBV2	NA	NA	TGTGCCAGCAGTGTCGGGACAAATTCACCCCTCCACTTT	CASSVGTNSPLHF
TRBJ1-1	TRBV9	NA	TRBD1	TGTGCCAGCAGCGCCCTCCAAAGACAGGGCACTGAAGCTTTCTTT	CASSALQRQGTEAFF
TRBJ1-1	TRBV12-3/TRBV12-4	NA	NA	TGTGCCAGCAGTTTGGGAGCAGGGACAGCTTTCTTT	CASSLGAGTAFF
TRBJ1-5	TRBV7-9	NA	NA	TGTGCCAGCAGCTTAGATGGCCTAAATCAGCCCCAGCATTTT	CASSLDGLNQPQHF
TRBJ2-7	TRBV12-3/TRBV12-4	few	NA	TGTGCCAGCAGCCCCCAGGGGTTTGGCGAGCAGTACTTC	CASSPQGFGEQYF
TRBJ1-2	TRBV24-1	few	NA	TGTGCCGCGCGCGGGGACACCCACTACACCTTC	CAARGDTHYTF
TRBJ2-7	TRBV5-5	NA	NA	TGTGCCAGCAGCTTAAAAGGAGGCCATCCCTCCTACGAGCAGTACTTC	CASSLKGGHPSYEQYF
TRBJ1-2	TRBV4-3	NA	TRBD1	TGCGCCAGCAGCCAAGATCTTCCTATGGGGACAGCTATGTCACGCTATGGCTACACCTTC	CASSQDLPMGTAMSRYGYTF
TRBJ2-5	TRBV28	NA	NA	TGTGCCAGCAGTTTATTCCAAGAGACCCAGTACTTC	CASSLFQETQYF
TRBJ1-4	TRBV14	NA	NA	TGTGCCAGCAGCCAAGATATCCTACAGTCGGGGGAAAAACTGTTTTTT	CASSQDILQSGEKLFF
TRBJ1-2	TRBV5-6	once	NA	TGTGCCAGCAGCTTGGTTGGGGACGTCTATGGCTACACCTTC	CASSLVGDVYGYTF